Each of the 23 T cell receptor beta chains below was sequenced from the same sample in a study of blood T cell repertoires in COVID-19. Here immunoSEQ multiplex PCR was the method, and the copy in TCRdb shows in-frame clones only, minus some. This repertoire shows 300,000 to 450,000 clones, about 87% found once; its top ten account for about 2.3%. The sample consisted of peripheral blood. The receptors derive from an older woman with COVID-19, enrolled during active disease.

The V call is TRBV18, the J call TRBJ2-1; TRBD1 matches at 10 bases. This CDR3 is 14 amino acids long. Germline V lookup: CDR1 KGHSH, CDR2 LQKENI. With 3 bases clipped from V and 12 bases from J, the junction kept 8 bases outside the gene matches. The CDR3 here is CASSPGTGDLWQFF. CDR3 coding DNA: TGTGCCAGCTCACCCGGGACAGGGGATCTATGGCAGTTCTTC.

The rearrangement joins TRBV28 to TRBJ1-2; the match to TRBD1 covers 7 bases. CDR1 is MDHEN, CDR2 SYDVKM, per germline. The CDR3 runs to 14 residues. After removal of 5 bases from V and 8 bases from J, the junction contained 11 bases not matched to a gene. CDR3 coding DNA: TGTGCCAGCAGTGCCGGGACAGTAAGGGAGGGCTACACCTTC. This gives the protein CASSAGTVREGYTF.

The V gene is TRBV14, the J gene TRBJ1-2, with TRBD1 matching 9 bases. V was clipped by 6 bases and J by 4 bases; unmatched bases: 3. The CDR3 consists of 13 residues. The V gene's germline CDR1 is SGHDN and CDR2 FVKESK. This CDR3 reads CASSQTGGYGYTF. The CDR3 DNA is TGTGCCAGCAGTCAGACAGGGGGCTATGGCTACACCTTC. The full variable domain, with the rest looked up from reference TRBV14 and TRBJ1-2, is EAGVTQFPSHSVIEKGQTVTLRCDPISGHDNLYWYRRVMGKEIKFLLHFVKESKQDESGMPNNRFLAERTGGTYSTLKVQPAELEDSGVYFCASSQTGGYGYTFGSGTRLTVV.

The CDR3 reads CASSQQNSPLHF. The CDR3 nucleotides are TGTGCCAGTAGCCAACAGAATTCACCCCTCCACTTT. V and J are TRBV19 and TRBJ1-6; D is ambiguous. The V gene lost 6 bases and the J gene lost 7 bases, with 7 bases spanning the gap. The CDR3 has 12 amino acids. From germline, CDR1 is LNHDA and CDR2 SQIVND (reference sequence).

The chain links TRBV10-3 to TRBJ1-2; 9 positions agree with TRBD1. CDR1 is ENHRY and CDR2 is SYGVKD in the germline V gene. Unmatched junction bases numbered 9, after V lost 6 bases and J lost 7 bases. CDR3 length: 14 residues. The CDR3 protein is CAIRRPGTGTGYTF. CDR3 coding DNA: TGTGCCATCAGAAGACCCGGGACAGGGACTGGCTACACCTTC.

The chain recombines TRBV5-1 with TRBJ1-1; D not certain. With 0 bases removed from V and 1 base from J, the gap between germline ends came to 7 bases. CDR1 and CDR2 from the germline V gene are SGHRS and YFSETQ. This CDR3 has 14 amino acids. Here the CDR3 DNA reads TGCGCCAGCAGCTTGGAACAGACGAACACTGAAGCTTTCTTT. The encoded protein is CASSLEQTNTEAFF.

The table lists this clone with a count of one. The chain combines TRBV6-5 with TRBJ2-3; 8 positions match TRBD1. Unmatched junction bases numbered 3, after V lost 6 bases and J lost 1 base. CDR1 and CDR2 from the germline V gene are MNHEY and SVGAGI. This CDR3 region has 14 residues. CDR3 sequence reads: CASSATGGTDTQYF. The CDR3 bases are TGTGCCAGCAGCGCGACAGGGGGCACAGATACGCAGTATTTT.

The chain has TRBV7-2 and TRBJ2-7, with D possibly TRBD2 on 6 matching bases. The CDR3 loop spans 11 amino acids. Germline CDR1 reads SGHTA; CDR2 reads FQGNSA. The V end was cut by 4 bases, the J end by 8 bases, with 9 bases between. The CDR3 DNA reads TGTGCCAGCAGCTCAACTAGCAAGCAGTACTTC. It codes for CASSSTSKQYF.

The chain is built from TRBV7-9 and TRBJ2-7, with 10 bases that match TRBD2. Per the germline V gene, CDR1 is SEHNR and CDR2 is FQNEAQ (reference sequence). The CDR3 consists of 15 residues. V shed 2 bases, J shed 7 bases, and the junction held 8 bases outside the gene matches. The chain's CDR3 is CASSLPTSGVGEQYF. CDR3 nucleotide sequence: TGTGCCAGCAGCTTACCTACTAGCGGGGTGGGAGAGCAGTACTTC. The full variable domain, in which reference TRBV7-9 and TRBJ2-7 provide the parts outside the CDR3, is DTGVSQNPRHKITKRGQNVTFRCDPISEHNRLYWYRQTLGQGPEFLTYFQNEAQLEKSRLLSDRFSAERPKGSFSTLEIQRTEQGDSAMYLCASSLPTSGVGEQYFGPGTRLTVT.

The V gene is TRBV6-5, the J gene TRBJ2-7; TRBD1 matches at 9 bases. The germline CDR1 and CDR2 sequences are MNHEY and SVGAGI. V was clipped by 11 bases and J by 4 bases; unmatched bases: 12. CDR3 length: 14 residues. DNA for the CDR3: TGTGCCTCGTTAGGGACAGGGATGGCGTACGAGCAGTACTTC. The encoded protein is CASLGTGMAYEQYF.

The chain is built from TRBV6-5 and TRBJ2-5, with D tentatively TRBD2 (7 bases). Looked up from germline, CDR1 is MNHEY and CDR2 is SVGAGI. The CDR3 has 15 residues. Deletions cut 2 bases from V and 4 bases from J, with 14 bases between. CDR3 DNA sequence: TGTGCCAGCAGTTACAGGGGGGGAGCGGGAGAGACCCAGTACTTC. Encoded protein: CASSYRGGAGETQYF.

This chain uses TRBV18 with TRBJ2-1; TRBD2 is a possible D gene (5 bases). From germline, CDR1 is KGHSH and CDR2 LQKENI. The V gene lost 2 bases and the J gene lost 0 bases, with 8 bases spanning the gap. The length of the CDR3 is 15 residues. CDR3 bases: TGTGCCAGCTCACCAGGACTGAGCTCCTACAATGAGCAGTTCTTC. Its translation: CASSPGLSSYNEQFF.

CDR3 region: CASSLDGSESYNEQFF. DNA for the CDR3: TGCGCCAGCAGCTTGGACGGCTCGGAGTCCTACAATGAGCAGTTCTTC. The chain has TRBV5-1 and TRBJ2-1; D is unresolved. The germline CDR1 and CDR2 sequences are SGHRS and YFSETQ. Trimming stripped 0 bases from V and 1 base from J, with 11 bases between. CDR3 length: 16 residues.

The rearrangement uses TRBV3-1 (or the pseudogene TRBV3-2) and TRBJ1-2, with D unresolved. The CDR3 has 15 amino acids. The V and J ends lost 2 bases and 0 bases respectively, with 10 bases between them. Germline CDR1 and CDR2: LGHDT and YNNKEL (reference sequence). DNA for the CDR3: TGTGCCAGCAGCCAACCCGGTCTGCCTAACTATGGCTACACCTTC. Residues: CASSQPGLPNYGYTF.

The chain joins TRBV28 to TRBJ1-4, with D tentatively TRBD1 (6 bases). Germline CDR1 MDHEN, CDR2 SYDVKM. This CDR3 is built from 15 residues. Trimming pared 5 bases from V and 3 bases from J, leaving 13 bases between. This chain's CDR3 is CASSQRGGANEKLFF. The CDR3 nucleotides are TGTGCCAGCAGTCAGAGGGGGGGGGCTAATGAAAAACTGTTTTTT. Based on the CDR3 plus reference TRBV28 and TRBJ1-4, the full variable domain is DVKVTQSSRYLVKRTGEKVFLECVQDMDHENMFWYRQDPGLGLRLIYFSYDVKMKEKGDIPEGYSVSREKKERFSLILESASTNQTSMYLCASSQRGGANEKLFFGSGTQLSVL.

The chain carries TRBV4-1 and TRBJ1-5; TRBD1 is a possible D gene (5 bases). The CDR3 contains 16 residues. With 4 bases removed from V and 6 bases from J, the gap between germline ends came to 19 bases. Looked up from germline, CDR1 is MGHRA and CDR2 is YSYEKL. Here the CDR3 reads CASSPGQGQPGQPQHF. In nucleotides, the CDR3 is TGCGCCAGCAGCCCTGGGCAGGGCCAACCAGGTCAGCCCCAGCATTTT.

V gene TRBV27 combines with J gene TRBJ1-2, with D possibly matching TRBD1 (5 bases). Germline V CDR1 and CDR2: MNHEY, SMNVEV (reference sequence). Between the trimmed V and J ends, which lost 3 bases and 8 bases, there was a span of 13 bases. This CDR3 region has 13 residues. In DNA form, the CDR3 reads TGTGCCAGCAGTTTTCGACAGACTTGGGGCTACACCTTC. Protein: CASSFRQTWGYTF.

This clone was detected only once. V is TRBV29-1 and J is TRBJ1-2; 7 bases map to TRBD1. The germline gives CDR1 SQVTM, CDR2 ANQGSEA. The V and J ends lost 4 bases and 7 bases, in that order; junction bases with no gene match: 3. The CDR3 has 11 amino acids. CDR3 DNA: TGCAGCGTTGGAGGGGGCGTTGGCTACACCTTC. It translates to CSVGGGVGYTF.

This clone was recorded a few times. The gene calls are TRBV15 and TRBJ1-2; D ambiguous. The CDR3 length is 15 residues. V lost 4 bases, J lost 2 bases, and 14 bases lay in between. In germline, CDR1 is LNHNV, CDR2 YYDKDF (reference sequence). CDR3 protein: CATSIPGRANYGYTF. CDR3 nucleotide sequence: TGTGCCACCAGCATTCCCGGCAGAGCGAACTATGGCTACACCTTC.

The CDR3 region has the DNA TGTGCCAGCAGCTCCGCCGGGGATAACTACTATGGCTACACCTTC. It encodes CASSSAGDNYYGYTF. The rearrangement uses TRBV5-4 and TRBJ1-2; D unresolved. Germline V gene lookup returns CDR1 SGHNT and CDR2 YYREEE (reference sequence). The CDR3 runs 15 residues. Between the trimmed V and J ends, which lost 3 bases and 3 bases, there was a span of 15 bases.

The V gene is TRBV7-8, the J gene TRBJ2-5; 12 nucleotides line up with TRBD2. CDR3 length: 18 residues. Per germline, CDR1 SGHVS and CDR2 FQNEAQ. V lost 1 base to trimming and J lost 0 bases; unmatched junction nucleotides: 6. CDR3 bases: TGTGCCAGCAGCTTAGGGGCGCTAGCGGGGGGGGACCAAGAGACCCAGTACTTC. Translated: CASSLGALAGGDQETQYF.

The genes are TRBV28 and TRBJ1-1; 7 bases agree with TRBD1. This CDR3 is built from 12 residues. Germline loops: CDR1 MDHEN, CDR2 SYDVKM. V dropped 2 bases and J dropped 11; count of bases not matched to a gene: 5. CDR3 DNA sequence: TGTGCCAGCAGTTTAGGGCAGGGGGATGCTTTCTTT. It translates to CASSLGQGDAFF.

The chain combines TRBV5-4 with TRBJ2-7, with unresolved D. Per germline, CDR1 SGHNT and CDR2 YYREEE (reference sequence). The CDR3 runs 13 residues. The ends were cut back, 1 base at V and 3 bases at J, with 8 bases in the middle. For the CDR3, the DNA is TGTGCCAGCAGCTTGCCCAATAGCTACGAGCAGTACTTC. Translation: CASSLPNSYEQYF.